The 13 T cell receptor beta chains presented below share a single source sample, sequenced in a study of cytomegalovirus exposure and HLA in healthy donors. PCR amplification relied on 60 Vbeta primers (plus 13 Jbeta primers). Libraries were prepared by immunoSEQ multiplex PCR; TCRdb keeps only in-frame clonotypes and omits some of them. The profile shows 100,000 to 150,000 clones, 82% of them singletons. Sequenced: PBMCs. All receptors derive from a male donor in good health and CMV-seropositive.

This clone occurred once. V gene TRBV4-3 combines with J gene TRBJ2-7; D not resolved. CDR3 length: 17 amino acids. V lost 0 bases and J lost 5, with 20 bases in between. CDR1 and CDR2 from the germline V gene are LGHNA and YSLEER. The CDR3 region is CASSQEPVASHLDEQYF. The CDR3 region has the DNA TGCGCCAGCAGCCAAGAGCCCGTCGCTAGTCACCTAGACGAGCAGTACTTC.

This clone was recorded only once. The chain employs TRBV9 and TRBJ1-1, with TRBD1 as a possible D gene (5 bases). The CDR3 sequence is 13 residues long. Trimming stripped 5 bases from V and 1 base from J, with 9 bases between. CDR1 is SGDLS and CDR2 is YYNGEE in the germline V gene. The CDR3 region is CASSLGQNTEAFF. In DNA, the CDR3 is TGTGCCAGCAGTCTCGGACAGAACACTGAAGCTTTCTTT.

The chain is built from TRBV4-2 and TRBJ1-1; D is perhaps TRBD1 (6 bases). The CDR3 is 14 residues long. The germline V gene encodes CDR1 LGHNA and CDR2 YNFKEQ. V was pared by 4 bases and J by 2 bases, with 11 bases between. CDR3 sequence reads: CASSLGRGNTEAFF. In DNA form, the CDR3 reads TGTGCCAGCAGCCTAGGCAGGGGAAACACTGAAGCTTTCTTT.

The J gene is TRBJ2-7, the V gene TRBV20-1, with a tentative D call TRBD1 (6 bases). The CDR3 totals 11 residues. CDR1 DFQATT and CDR2 SNEGSKA come from the germline V gene (reference sequence). V was trimmed by 7 bases and J by 4 bases, leaving 11 bases between them. For the CDR3, the DNA is TGCAGTGGGAGACAGGAATACGAGCAGTACTTC. Translated: CSGRQEYEQYF.

The chain has TRBV28 and TRBJ1-5; 7 bases map to TRBD1. CDR1 is MDHEN, CDR2 SYDVKM, per germline. V was pared by 6 bases and J by 6 bases, with 8 bases of the junction left unmatched. There are 14 residues in the CDR3. The CDR3 sequence is CASRQTGASQPQHF. CDR3 sequence (DNA): TGTGCCAGCAGACAAACAGGGGCAAGTCAGCCCCAGCATTTT.

This sequence joins TRBV27 and TRBJ2-7; TRBD2 agrees at 8 bases. Germline CDR1 is MNHEY and CDR2 is SMNVEV (reference sequence). V shed 4 bases and J 1 base; nucleotides not matched to a gene: 9. This CDR3 is 16 amino acids long. The CDR3, as DNA: TGTGCCAGCAGTTCATCATCCGGGACTAGATCCTACGAGCAGTACTTC. Translating gives CASSSSSGTRSYEQYF.

There are a few counts of this clone. The V gene is TRBV18, the J gene TRBJ1-2; D remains ambiguous. Trimming shortened V by 0 bases and J by 4 bases, and 3 bases separated the two germline ends. This CDR3 contains 12 residues. The germline gives CDR1 KGHSH, CDR2 LQKENI. Here the CDR3 reads CASSPPSYGYTF. CDR3 bases: TGTGCCAGCTCACCACCGAGCTATGGCTACACCTTC.

The chain couples TRBV6-5 to TRBJ2-1, with D perhaps matching TRBD2 (5 bases). Germline V gives CDR1 MNHEY, CDR2 SVGAGI. V dropped 7 bases and J dropped 0 bases, with 7 bases sitting between them. The CDR3 totals 13 residues. CDR3 sequence reads: CASKRSSYNEQFF. CDR3 coding DNA: TGTGCCAGCAAGCGGAGCTCCTACAATGAGCAGTTCTTC.

This clone was counted a few times. This chain uses TRBV6-6 with TRBJ1-1; possible D gene TRBD1, 6 bases. The V gene's germline CDR1 is MNHNY and CDR2 SVGAGI (reference sequence). Trimming left V 4 bases short and J 4 bases short, with 13 bases between. This CDR3 contains 14 residues. In DNA form, the CDR3 reads TGTGCCAGCAGTTCCTATACAGGGCCCACTGAAGCTTTCTTT. Its protein product is CASSSYTGPTEAFF.

This clone was found a few times. The V call is TRBV27, the J call TRBJ1-6; no firm D call. CDR1 is MNHEY, CDR2 SMNVEV, per germline (reference sequence). The CDR3 consists of 13 residues. Between the trimmed V and J ends, which lost 5 bases and 1 base, there was a span of 3 bases. The CDR3, as DNA: TGTGCCAGCAGTCGGTCCTATAATTCACCCCTCCACTTT. Translated: CASSRSYNSPLHF.

The chain couples TRBV10-3 to TRBJ2-5; D remains ambiguous. CDR1 and CDR2 (germline): ENHRY, SYGVKD. Trimming took off 2 bases at V and 1 base at J, with 11 bases between the two ends. The CDR3 is made up of 15 amino acids. The DNA of the CDR3 is TGTGCCATCAGTGAGAGGTTCCAGGCCCAAGAGACCCAGTACTTC. This codes for CAISERFQAQETQYF.

This chain joins TRBV7-8 and TRBJ1-5; TRBD1 might be the D (5 bases). V lost 2 bases, J lost 4 bases, and 15 bases lay in between. The CDR3 is 16 amino acids. The germline V gene encodes CDR1 SGHVS and CDR2 FQNEAQ. The CDR3 spells CASSLLWADRNQPQHF. CDR3 coding DNA: TGTGCCAGCAGCTTACTTTGGGCAGACAGAAATCAGCCCCAGCATTTT. Drawing the rest from reference TRBV7-8 and TRBJ1-5, the complete variable domain is GAGVSQSPRYKVAKRGQDVALRCDPISGHVSLFWYQQALGQGPEFLTYFQNEAQLDKSGLPSDRFFAERPEGSVSTLKIQRTQQEDSAVYLCASSLLWADRNQPQHFGDGTRLSIL.

The J gene is TRBJ2-1, the V gene TRBV9; weak D call: TRBD2 (6 bases). V lost 0 bases, J lost 0 bases, and 13 bases lay in between. This CDR3 region has 17 residues. CDR1 and CDR2 from the germline V gene are SGDLS and YYNGEE. Here the CDR3 reads CASSVGGTHFSYNEQFF. The CDR3 DNA sequence: TGTGCCAGCAGCGTAGGGGGGACTCACTTCTCCTACAATGAGCAGTTCTTC.